One and the same sample provided the 24 T cell receptor beta chains below, sequenced in a study of blood T cell repertoires in COVID-19. The protocol was immunoSEQ multiplex PCR, while the TCRdb copy is restricted to in-frame clones and leaves out a portion. The repertoire consists of some 300,000 clones, with roughly 89% occurring once and the leading ten covering less than 9.5%. Sequencing was performed on PBMCs or T cells enriched from blood (not recorded which). Receptors were obtained from a woman aged 25-40 years who had recovered from COVID-19.

This clone occurred once. This sequence joins TRBV6-5 and TRBJ1-1; D gene uncertain. CDR1 and CDR2 (germline): MNHEY, SVGAGI. This CDR3 is built from 14 residues. Trimming took off 0 bases at V and 6 bases at J, with 11 bases between the two ends. The CDR3, as DNA: TGTGCCAGCAGTTACTCCTCGGGAAGGGCTGAAGCTTTCTTT. This codes for CASSYSSGRAEAFF.

The genes are TRBV30 and TRBJ1-1; D gene uncertain. The V end lost 2 bases, the J end lost 2 bases, and 12 bases lay between the germline ends. Germline V CDR1 and CDR2: GTSNPN, SVGIG (reference sequence). The CDR3 runs 14 residues. CDR3 sequence reads: CAWSSPRSNTEAFF. The DNA for the CDR3 is TGTGCCTGGAGTTCCCCCCGGTCCAACACTGAAGCTTTCTTT.

This clone showed up just once. The rearrangement uses TRBV3-1 (or the pseudogene TRBV3-2) and TRBJ2-1, with TRBD2 identical over 12 bases. Looked up from germline, CDR1 is LGHDT and CDR2 is YNNKEL (reference sequence). The V segment lost 0 bases and the J segment 4 bases; nucleotides outside the gene matches: 4. The CDR3 has 17 amino acids. CDR3 bases: TGTGCCAGCAGCCAAGAGGGGACTAGCGGGCAGTACAATGAGCAGTTCTTC. Amino acid sequence: CASSQEGTSGQYNEQFF.

The rearrangement links TRBV12-3 or TRBV12-4 to TRBJ1-5; TRBD1 is a possible D gene (5 bases). The CDR3 runs to 13 residues. V was trimmed by 5 bases and J by 6 bases, leaving 11 bases between them. CDR3 in amino acids: CASSNRLVQPQHF. CDR3 in DNA: TGTGCCAGCAGTAACAGGTTGGTTCAGCCCCAGCATTTT.

The rearrangement links TRBV18 to TRBJ1-1; tentative D call: TRBD1 (5 bases). Trimming left V 2 bases short and J 5 bases short, with 18 bases between. This CDR3 region has 16 residues. Germline loops: CDR1 KGHSH, CDR2 LQKENI. The CDR3: CASSPSLRGWETEAFF. In DNA form, the CDR3 reads TGTGCCAGCTCACCATCCCTCCGGGGGTGGGAGACTGAAGCTTTCTTT.

The rearrangement joins TRBV28 to TRBJ1-4, with TRBD1 as a possible D gene (6 bases). This CDR3 spans 15 amino acids. Trimming cost V 5 bases and J 5 bases, with 15 bases left between them. The germline CDR1 and CDR2 sequences are MDHEN and SYDVKM. CDR3 nucleotides: TGTGCCAGCAGTGATACACGAGGGGGAAATGAAAAACTGTTTTTT. Translated, it gives CASSDTRGGNEKLFF. The complete variable domain, with remaining parts taken from reference TRBV28 and TRBJ1-4, reads DVKVTQSSRYLVKRTGEKVFLECVQDMDHENMFWYRQDPGLGLRLIYFSYDVKMKEKGDIPEGYSVSREKKERFSLILESASTNQTSMYLCASSDTRGGNEKLFFGSGTQLSVL.

The gene calls are TRBV25-1 and TRBJ2-5, with D tentatively TRBD2 (6 bases). The germline V gene has CDR1 MGHDK and CDR2 SYGVNS. The CDR3 extends over 14 amino acids. V was shortened by 6 bases and J by 4 bases, with 15 bases between the two germline ends. The CDR3 coding sequence is TGTGCCAGCAGCCCTAGCGAGGGACGAGAGACCCAGTACTTC. The encoded protein is CASSPSEGRETQYF. Full variable domain (rest looked up from reference TRBV25-1 and TRBJ2-5): EADIYQTPRYLVIGTGKKITLECSQTMGHDKMYWYQQDPGMELHLIHYSYGVNSTEKGDLSSESTVSRIRTEHFPLTLESARPSHTSQYLCASSPSEGRETQYFGPGTRLLVL.

This clone was seen a single time. V usage is TRBV10-3 and J usage is TRBJ2-7; D is ambiguous. CDR1 and CDR2 (germline): ENHRY, SYGVKD. This CDR3 has 15 residues. V shed 11 bases and J shed 3 bases, with 23 bases lying between them. The CDR3 coding sequence is TGTGCCTCGTCGGGTCTTCTAGACCCATTCTACGAGCAGTACTTC. Its protein product is CASSGLLDPFYEQYF.

The chain uses TRBV5-4 and TRBJ2-1; 11 bases are shared with TRBD2. With 3 bases clipped from V and 4 bases from J, the junction kept 3 bases outside the gene matches. Germline CDR1 and CDR2: SGHNT and YYREEE (reference sequence). The CDR3 covers 15 residues. CDR3 sequence: CASSYGTSGYNEQFF. The CDR3 nucleotides read TGTGCCAGCAGCTATGGGACTAGCGGTTACAATGAGCAGTTCTTC.

The chain carries TRBV27 and TRBJ1-3; D is perhaps TRBD1 (6 bases). Per the germline V gene, CDR1 is MNHEY and CDR2 is SMNVEV (reference sequence). V was pared by 0 bases and J by 3 bases, with 9 bases between. The CDR3 sequence is 15 residues long. CDR3 in DNA: TGTGCCAGCAGTTTATCGGGAGGGGGTGGAAACACCATATATTTT. Protein product: CASSLSGGGGNTIYF.

The V call is TRBV7-6, the J call TRBJ2-7; 7 nucleotides agree with TRBD1. CDR3 length: 13 residues. V was clipped by 6 bases and J by 6 bases; unmatched bases: 8. The V gene's germline CDR1 is SGHVS and CDR2 FNYEAQ. The CDR3 loop is CASRRQGGSEQYF. The CDR3 DNA follows: TGTGCCAGCAGGAGACAGGGTGGGAGCGAGCAGTACTTC.

The chain couples TRBV15 to TRBJ2-5; D unresolved. Trimming cost V 3 bases and J 1 base, with 6 bases left between them. Germline assignment: CDR1 LNHNV and CDR2 YYDKDF (reference sequence). The CDR3 covers 13 residues. CDR3 in amino acids: CATSSSFQETQYF. CDR3 bases: TGTGCCACCAGCAGTAGTTTCCAAGAGACCCAGTACTTC.

The V gene is TRBV25-1, the J gene TRBJ2-1; possible D gene TRBD1, 5 bases. V lost 4 bases and J 5 bases, leaving 12 bases between the germline ends. The CDR3 runs to 14 residues. Per the germline V gene, CDR1 is MGHDK and CDR2 is SYGVNS. CDR3 loop: CASSVLDSNNEQFF. The CDR3 nucleotides read TGTGCCAGCAGTGTCCTTGACAGTAACAATGAGCAGTTCTTC.

The rearrangement links TRBV18 to TRBJ1-3; 8 bases line up with TRBD1. The CDR3 sequence is 18 residues long. Germline assignment: CDR1 KGHSH and CDR2 LQKENI. The V segment lost 6 bases and the J segment 1 base; nucleotides outside the gene matches: 14. DNA for the CDR3: TGTGCCAGCTCTCTTACTGAGACAGGGGAAGTTTCTGGAAACACCATATATTTT. This codes for CASSLTETGEVSGNTIYF. The full variable domain, in which reference TRBV18 and TRBJ1-3 provide the parts outside the CDR3, is NAGVMQNPRHLVRRRGQEARLRCSPMKGHSHVYWYRQLPEEGLKFMVYLQKENIIDESGMPKERFSAEFPKEGPSILRIQQVVRGDSAAYFCASSLTETGEVSGNTIYFGEGSWLTVV.

The chain recombines TRBV27 with TRBJ1-2; 8 bases line up with TRBD1. Germline CDR1 MNHEY, CDR2 SMNVEV (reference sequence). The CDR3 consists of 16 residues. J gave up 1 base and V 4 bases, and 8 bases lay outside the gene matches. CDR3 in amino acids: CASSSHGTGFNYGYTF. The CDR3 coding sequence is TGTGCCAGCAGTTCGCACGGGACAGGTTTTAACTATGGCTACACCTTC.

The chain uses TRBV30 and TRBJ2-7, with a possible D match to TRBD1 (6 bases). Germline V gene sequence: CDR1 GTSNPN, CDR2 SVGIG (reference sequence). This CDR3 contains 12 residues. Trimming removed 5 bases from V and 2 bases from J, with 10 bases in between. CDR3 sequence reads: CAWATGAYEQYF. The CDR3 DNA reads as TGTGCCTGGGCGACAGGAGCCTACGAGCAGTACTTC.

V is TRBV7-2 and J is TRBJ2-2; weak D call: TRBD2 (5 bases). This CDR3 comprises 17 residues. Germline loops: CDR1 SGHTA, CDR2 FQGNSA. Trimming left V 6 bases short and J 0 bases short, with 17 bases between. The CDR3 DNA is TGTGCCAGCAGGGATTTGGTAGCGTTGACGAACACCGGGGAGCTGTTTTTT. Amino acid sequence: CASRDLVALTNTGELFF.

This clone was detected a few times. The J gene is TRBJ2-7, the V gene TRBV7-9; TRBD1 aligns across 8 bases. J gave up 6 bases and V 5 bases, and 12 bases lay outside the gene matches. This CDR3 is built from 15 residues. Per the germline V gene, CDR1 is SEHNR and CDR2 is FQNEAQ (reference sequence). The CDR3 DNA is TGTGCCAGCAGCCCCCAGGGGGCAGGGGTGGTCGAGCAGTACTTC. It codes for CASSPQGAGVVEQYF.

The gene calls are TRBV11-2 and TRBJ2-6, with D possibly matching TRBD1 (5 bases). The CDR3 loop spans 14 amino acids. Trimming left V 5 bases short and J 12 bases short, with 17 bases between. Germline V CDR1 and CDR2: SGHAT, FQNNGV. The CDR3 reads CASSPYGQGSVLTF. CDR3 DNA: TGTGCCAGCAGCCCCTACGGGCAGGGAAGCGTCCTGACTTTC.

This rearrangement joins TRBV28 to TRBJ1-2, with 9 bases lining up with TRBD1. The CDR3 runs to 12 residues. Germline V lookup: CDR1 MDHEN, CDR2 SYDVKM. Trimming removed 7 bases from V and 12 bases from J; junction bases left unmatched: 9. The CDR3 DNA reads TGTGCCAGCACCTTAAACAGGGGGCAGCACACCTTC. It specifies CASTLNRGQHTF.

V is TRBV18 and J is TRBJ1-5, with 7 bases matching TRBD1. The CDR3 contains 15 residues. The V segment lost 2 bases and the J segment 2 bases; nucleotides outside the gene matches: 3. The germline V gene has CDR1 KGHSH and CDR2 LQKENI. The CDR3 protein is CASSPFTGGNQPQHF. For the CDR3, the DNA is TGTGCCAGCTCACCATTTACAGGGGGCAATCAGCCCCAGCATTTT.

The table lists this clone with a count of one. The V call is TRBV28, the J call TRBJ2-5; D unclear. The CDR3 contains 13 residues. Between the trimmed V and J ends, which lost 7 bases and 5 bases, there was a span of 14 bases. The germline V gene encodes CDR1 MDHEN and CDR2 SYDVKM. The CDR3 DNA is TGTGCCAGCACGGGTTTAGTAAAGGAGACCCAGTACTTC. Protein: CASTGLVKETQYF.

CDR3 sequence: CAWSHSTGNQRAFF. The DNA of the CDR3 is TGTGCCTGGAGTCACTCAACCGGGAACCAGAGAGCTTTCTTT. The chain uses TRBV30 and TRBJ1-1; D unclear. V lost 2 bases and J lost 10, with 20 bases in between. CDR1 is GTSNPN, CDR2 SVGIG, per germline (reference sequence). The CDR3 has 14 amino acids.

This chain links TRBV27 with TRBJ2-7; TRBD1 matches 7 bases. CDR3 length: 12 residues. From germline, CDR1 is MNHEY and CDR2 SMNVEV (reference sequence). Unmatched junction bases numbered 4, after V lost 5 bases and J lost 6 bases. The chain's CDR3 is CASSQTGVEQYF. Here the CDR3 DNA reads TGTGCCAGCAGTCAAACAGGGGTCGAGCAGTACTTC.